Sequencing of this T cell receptor (beta chain) was carried out in a study of shared clonotypes between healthy human individuals. Looking at the study overall: Contributing individuals were a couple of females and a few males aged 18 to 49.

Germline CDR1 and CDR2: SQVTM and ANQGSEA. Between the trimmed V and J ends, which lost 1 base and 7 bases, there was a span of 16 bases. CDR3 length: 14 residues. It was 200 ng DNA, about 30,000 T cell genomes, that sorted-subset replicate PCRs used. TCRdb keeps only in-frame clones here, not all; method: immunoSEQ multiplex PCR. Among 2,500,000 or so clones listed, 92% were seen once. Concerning this clone: Its antigen is unknown.

Study-wide points: In having few donors, the study represented limited genetic and exposure-history diversity.

This TCR was recovered from a man younger than 30 in good health. Some clones in this sample may be carry-over from other donors' samples. Sequenced input: naive CD4+ T cells from PBMCs. Stated subset: CD45RA+ positively selected. This chain connects TRBV29-1 to TRBJ1-1; the D gene is possibly TRBD1 (5 bases). The CDR3 here is CSVEVWGRANEAFF. As DNA, the CDR3 is TGCAGCGTTGAAGTCTGGGGCAGGGCTAATGAAGCTTTCTTT.